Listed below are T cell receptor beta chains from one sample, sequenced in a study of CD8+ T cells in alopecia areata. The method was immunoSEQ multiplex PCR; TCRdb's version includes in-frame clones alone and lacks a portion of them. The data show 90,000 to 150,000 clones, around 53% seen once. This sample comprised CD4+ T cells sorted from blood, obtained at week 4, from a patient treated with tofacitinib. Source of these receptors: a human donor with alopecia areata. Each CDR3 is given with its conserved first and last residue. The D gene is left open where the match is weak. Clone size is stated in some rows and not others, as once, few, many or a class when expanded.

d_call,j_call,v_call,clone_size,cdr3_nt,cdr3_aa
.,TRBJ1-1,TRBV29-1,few,TGCAGCGGAGCGAGAATGAACACTGAAGCTTTCTTT,CSGARMNTEAFF
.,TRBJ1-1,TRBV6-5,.,TGTGCCAGCAGCCTTGGGACCAGTGGCACTGAAGCTTTCTTT,CASSLGTSGTEAFF
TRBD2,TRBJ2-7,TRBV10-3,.,TGTGCCATCAAGGGAGGGGTCCGCTCCTACGAGCAGTACTTC,CAIKGGVRSYEQYF
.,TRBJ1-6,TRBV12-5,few,TGTGCTAGTGGTTTGGTAAGCAAGATTCAATGGGATTCACCCCTCCACTTT,CASGLVSKIQWDSPLHF
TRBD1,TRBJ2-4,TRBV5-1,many,TGCGCCAGCAGCGGGACGGGACAGGGGAATGCCAAAAACATTCAGTACTTC,CASSGTGQGNAKNIQYF
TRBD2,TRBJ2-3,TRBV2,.,TGTGCCAGCAGTGAAGTTCGGGGACTAGCGGAGGAAGGAGATACGCAGTATTTT,CASSEVRGLAEEGDTQYF
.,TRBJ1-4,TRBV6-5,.,TGTGCCAGCAGTTACGTCGGGGAAAAACTGTTTTTT,CASSYVGEKLFF
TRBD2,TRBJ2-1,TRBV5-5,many,TGTGCCAGCAGCTTGAGCGGGAGTCTCTACAATGAGCAGTTCTTC,CASSLSGSLYNEQFF
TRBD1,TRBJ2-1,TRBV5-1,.,TGCGCCAGCAGGGACAGGGGTGGGAATGAGCAGTTCTTC,CASRDRGGNEQFF
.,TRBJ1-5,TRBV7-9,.,TGTGCCAGCAGCCCGGACGGCTATAGCAATCAGCCCCAGCATTTT,CASSPDGYSNQPQHF
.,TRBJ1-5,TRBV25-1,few,TGTGCCAGCAGCCCGAGCTCGGGGGGGCGGAATCAGCCCCAGCATTTT,CASSPSSGGRNQPQHF
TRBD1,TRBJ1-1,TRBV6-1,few,TGTGCCAGCAGTGAAGCGCCTCCGGGACAGACAGGGGTGAACACTGAAGCTTTCTTT,CASSEAPPGQTGVNTEAFF
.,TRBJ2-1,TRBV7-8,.,TGTGCCAGCAGCCCCCTGGGGCAGTTCTTC,CASSPLGQFF
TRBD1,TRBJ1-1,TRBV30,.,TGTGCCTGGAGTGTACTCGGACAGGGTCACACTGAAGCTTTCTTT,CAWSVLGQGHTEAFF
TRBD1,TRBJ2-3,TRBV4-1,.,TGCGCCAGCAGCCAGGATTGGACAGGGCGAGATACGCAGTATTTT,CASSQDWTGRDTQYF
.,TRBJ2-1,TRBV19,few,TGTGCCAGTAGTATCGGAGCCGGTACTAGCCTTTTTAGTGAGCAGTTCTTC,CASSIGAGTSLFSEQFF
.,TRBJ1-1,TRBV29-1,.,TGCAGCGTGAACAGGGACACTGAAGCTTTCTTT,CSVNRDTEAFF
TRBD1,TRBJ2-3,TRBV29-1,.,TGCAGCGTTGATGCGTGGCAGACAGGGCTGCCCCCAGATACGCAGTATTTT,CSVDAWQTGLPPDTQYF
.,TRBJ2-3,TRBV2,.,TGTGCCAGCAGTGAGACGGTCGCAGATACGCAGTATTTT,CASSETVADTQYF
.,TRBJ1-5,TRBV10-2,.,TGCGCCAGCAGTGAGTCGGATCTCGGGCAGCCCCAGCATTTT,CASSESDLGQPQHF
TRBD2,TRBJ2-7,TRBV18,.,TGTGCCAGCTCACCACTCCCTAGCGGAACGCACGAGCAGTACTTC,CASSPLPSGTHEQYF
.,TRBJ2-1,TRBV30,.,TGTGCCTGGGTGGGGCCAGGGGAGGTAAATGAGCAGTTCTTC,CAWVGPGEVNEQFF
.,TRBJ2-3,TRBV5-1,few,TGCGCCAGCAGCCATAACGGGGGGCCGGATACGCAGTATTTT,CASSHNGGPDTQYF
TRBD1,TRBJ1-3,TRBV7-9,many,TGTGCCAGCAGCCCAGGACAGGGGGCATCATCTGGAAACACCATATATTTT,CASSPGQGASSGNTIYF
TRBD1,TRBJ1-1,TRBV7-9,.,TGTGCCAGCAGCCACGGGACAGGGCGGACTGAAGCTTTCTTT,CASSHGTGRTEAFF
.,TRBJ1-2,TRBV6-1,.,TGTGCCAGCAGTGAACAGGGAACAAACTATGGCTACACCTTC,CASSEQGTNYGYTF
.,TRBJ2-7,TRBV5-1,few,TGCGCCAGCAGCCCTTTCAACTCCTACGAGCAGTACTTC,CASSPFNSYEQYF
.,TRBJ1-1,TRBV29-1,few,TGCAGCGTTGTACAGGGTGGGGGCACTGAAGCTTTCTTT,CSVVQGGGTEAFF
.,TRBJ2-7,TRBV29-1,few,TGCAGCGCACAGGACGGATACGAGCAGTACTTC,CSAQDGYEQYF
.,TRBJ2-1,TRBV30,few,TGTGCCTGGAGCAAACTTAACAATGAGCAGTTCTTC,CAWSKLNNEQFF
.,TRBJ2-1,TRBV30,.,TGTGCCTGGAGTGTAAAGGGCAGGGGAGGAAGAAATGAGCAGTTCTTC,CAWSVKGRGGRNEQFF
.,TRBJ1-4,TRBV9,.,TGTGCCAGCAGCCCGGGACCCTCGGATGAAAAACTGTTTTTT,CASSPGPSDEKLFF
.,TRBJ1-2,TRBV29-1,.,TGCAGCGTTGAACAATTAGGTAGAGGCTACACCTTC,CSVEQLGRGYTF
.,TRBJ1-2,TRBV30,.,TGTGCCTGGGGACGGATCAGCTATGGCTACACCTTC,CAWGRISYGYTF
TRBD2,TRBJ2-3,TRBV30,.,TGTGCCTGGTCAGCGGGAGTACCAGATACGCAGTATTTT,CAWSAGVPDTQYF
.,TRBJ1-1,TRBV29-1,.,TGCAGCGTTGAGAACACTGAAGCTTTCTTT,CSVENTEAFF
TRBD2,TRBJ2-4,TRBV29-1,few,TGCAGCATTTTACTAGCGGGACTTCAAAACATTCAGTACTTC,CSILLAGLQNIQYF
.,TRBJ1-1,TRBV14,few,TGTGCCAGCAGCCAAGAGCGGTTAGCGAACACTGAAGCTTTCTTT,CASSQERLANTEAFF
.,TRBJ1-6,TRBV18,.,TGTGCCAGCTCACAGGGAGGGAATTCACCCCTCCACTTT,CASSQGGNSPLHF
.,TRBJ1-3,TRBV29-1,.,TGCAGCGTTGAAGCAGGAAACTCTGGAAACACCATATATTTT,CSVEAGNSGNTIYF
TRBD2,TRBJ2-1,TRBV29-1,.,TGCAGCGTTAAGTTGGAGGGACTAGACAACAATGAGCAGTTCTTC,CSVKLEGLDNNEQFF
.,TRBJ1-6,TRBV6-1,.,TGTGCCAGCAGTGAAAATTGGGACCGAGTAACGCCCCTCCACTTT,CASSENWDRVTPLHF
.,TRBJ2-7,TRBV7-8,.,TGTGCCAGCAGCTTGAGTGAGGGGCGCTACGAGCAGTACTTC,CASSLSEGRYEQYF
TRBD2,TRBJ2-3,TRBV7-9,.,TGTGCCAGCAGCCCCAGGACTAGCGGGTCCACAGATACGCAGTATTTT,CASSPRTSGSTDTQYF
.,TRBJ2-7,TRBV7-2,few,TGTGCCTCCCGGGACGCTAGCTCCTACGAGCAGTACTTC,CASRDASSYEQYF
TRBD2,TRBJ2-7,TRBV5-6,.,TGTGCCAGCAGCTTACTAGCGGCTTTTACCTACGAGCAGTACTTC,CASSLLAAFTYEQYF
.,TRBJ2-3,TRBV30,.,TGTGCCTGGAGTGTCCAGACAGATACGCAGTATTTT,CAWSVQTDTQYF
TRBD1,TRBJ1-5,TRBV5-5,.,TGTGCCAGCAGCTACGGGACAGGAGTCGATCAGCCCCAGCATTTT,CASSYGTGVDQPQHF
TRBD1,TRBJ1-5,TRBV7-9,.,TGTGCCAGCAGCAGGACAGGGAGTCAGCCCCAGCATTTT,CASSRTGSQPQHF
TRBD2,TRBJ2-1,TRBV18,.,TGTGCCAGCTCCCTCCTAGCGGGGATCTACGATGAGCAGTTCTTC,CASSLLAGIYDEQFF
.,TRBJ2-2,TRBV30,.,TGTGCCTGGAGTGCCAGGGTCTCCGGGGAGCTGTTTTTT,CAWSARVSGELFF
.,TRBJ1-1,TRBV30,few,TGTGCCTGGAGTTTCAACCGGGAGCCATTAATCCCTGAAGCTTTCTTT,CAWSFNREPLIPEAFF
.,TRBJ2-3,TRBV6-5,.,TGTGCCAGCAGTAGCAGAGATACGCAGTATTTT,CASSSRDTQYF
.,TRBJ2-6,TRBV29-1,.,TGCAGTGCGGCGGGGTCTGGGGCCAACGTCCTGACTTTC,CSAAGSGANVLTF
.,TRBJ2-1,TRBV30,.,TGTGCCTACCAAAGGGGCTGGCGGGGATCCTACAATGAGCAGTTCTTC,CAYQRGWRGSYNEQFF
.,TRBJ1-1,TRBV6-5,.,TGTGCCAGCACCCTCCCAGGGAAGGCTGAAGCTTTCTTT,CASTLPGKAEAFF
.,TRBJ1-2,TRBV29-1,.,TGCAGCGCTTTACGAACGGTCTATGGCTACACCTTC,CSALRTVYGYTF
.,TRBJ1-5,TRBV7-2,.,TGTGCCAGCAGCTTCGGCAGAGAGCCCCAGCATTTT,CASSFGREPQHF